The 11 T cell receptor beta chains in this list originate from one sample, sequenced in a study of beta chain features in type 1 diabetes. The isolated RNA, all of it, was reverse transcribed, so expressed TCRB transcripts were what got sequenced. Generated by immunoSEQ multiplex PCR, the TCRdb table keeps only in-frame clones and is missing some. The sample holds 900,000 or so clones, 17% seen once. The specimen was naive CD4+ T cells from blood. The origin of the receptors is a woman aged 18-29 years in good health.

This clone has a handful of counts. This chain connects TRBV5-4 to TRBJ1-3; D unclear. The CDR3 loop spans 13 amino acids. The V and J ends lost 2 bases and 3 bases respectively, with 6 bases between them. Looked up from germline, CDR1 is SGHNT and CDR2 is YYREEE (reference sequence). CDR3 protein: CASSLRLGNTIYF. The CDR3 DNA follows: TGTGCCAGCAGCTTAAGACTTGGAAACACCATATATTTT.

This rearrangement joins TRBV28 to TRBJ2-7; D is uncertain. V was clipped by 0 bases and J by 6 bases, with 3 bases between them. Germline V gives CDR1 MDHEN, CDR2 SYDVKM. CDR3 length equals 11 residues. This CDR3 is CASSLWGEQYF. CDR3 DNA sequence: TGTGCCAGCAGTTTATGGGGCGAGCAGTACTTC. Combining the CDR3 with reference TRBV28 and TRBJ2-7 gives the whole variable domain DVKVTQSSRYLVKRTGEKVFLECVQDMDHENMFWYRQDPGLGLRLIYFSYDVKMKEKGDIPEGYSVSREKKERFSLILESASTNQTSMYLCASSLWGEQYFGPGTRLTVT.

This clone was seen only a few times. The V and J genes are TRBV4-2 and TRBJ2-3; D may correspond to TRBD1 or TRBD2 (5 bases each). The ends were cut back, 4 bases at V and 7 bases at J, with 33 bases in the middle. CDR1 and CDR2 (germline): LGHNA, YNFKEQ. CDR3 length equals 20 residues. The CDR3 spells CASSPLRDHARLDVSHTQYF. CDR3 bases: TGTGCCAGCAGCCCCCTCCGGGACCATGCCCGTCTAGATGTCTCACATACGCAGTATTTT.

This clone turned up a few times. The J gene is TRBJ2-2, the V gene TRBV18; possible D gene TRBD2, 5 bases. Germline values: CDR1 KGHSH, CDR2 LQKENI. Trimming removed 4 bases at V and 1 base at J, with 7 bases between. The CDR3 loop spans 14 amino acids. The CDR3 protein is CASSRGLNTGELFF. CDR3 DNA sequence: TGTGCCAGCTCACGCGGACTGAACACCGGGGAGCTGTTTTTT.

This clone showed up many times. The chain carries TRBV10-3 and TRBJ2-1; D assignment may be TRBD1 or TRBD2 (5 bases each). The CDR3 contains 14 residues. V was shortened by 3 bases and J by 8 bases, with 14 bases between the two germline ends. Germline CDR1 reads ENHRY; CDR2 reads SYGVKD. The CDR3 nucleotides read TGTGCCATCAGTGAAGGGAGAAAGGGGTATGAGCAGTTCTTC. Translating gives CAISEGRKGYEQFF.

The CDR3 here is CASSYSYRTRRYEQYF. As DNA, the CDR3 is TGTGCCAGCAGTTACTCTTATCGGACTAGGAGGTACGAGCAGTACTTC. The J gene is TRBJ2-7, the V gene TRBV6-6; 7 bases agree with TRBD2. In germline, CDR1 is MNHNY, CDR2 SVGAGI (reference sequence). The CDR3 runs to 16 residues. The junction had 9 bases not matched to a gene; V was cut back by 0 bases and J by 4 bases.

The gene calls are TRBV10-3 and TRBJ2-1; D is uncertain. The CDR3 spans 12 residues. The germline gives CDR1 ENHRY, CDR2 SYGVKD. V was clipped by 10 bases and J by 6 bases, with 13 bases between them. The DNA of the CDR3 is TGTGCCAGCAAGTTACTTGGCAATGAGCAGTTCTTC. Translating it yields CASKLLGNEQFF.

This clone was seen a handful of times. V and J are TRBV28 and TRBJ2-1; 10 bases fit TRBD2. Looked up from germline, CDR1 is MDHEN and CDR2 is SYDVKM. CDR3 length: 16 residues. With 5 bases clipped from V and 9 bases from J, the junction kept 13 bases outside the gene matches. CDR3 in amino acids: CASSEVIAGGSGEQFF. As DNA, the CDR3 is TGTGCCAGCAGTGAGGTAATAGCGGGAGGTTCAGGTGAGCAGTTCTTC.

The chain employs TRBV6-1 and TRBJ2-5, with D possibly TRBD1 on 5 matching bases. Germline values: CDR1 MNHNS, CDR2 SASEGT. The CDR3 contains 14 residues. V gave up 6 bases and J gave up 5 bases, with 16 bases separating them. The DNA for the CDR3 is TGTGCCAGCAGCCCGCAGGGAACGACGGAGACCCAGTACTTC. As protein: CASSPQGTTETQYF.

V gene TRBV4-3 combines with J gene TRBJ2-1, with D perhaps TRBD2 (5 bases). Trimming removed 4 bases at V and 5 bases at J, with 15 bases between. This CDR3 spans 15 amino acids. Germline CDR1 and CDR2: LGHNA and YSLEER. DNA of the CDR3: TGCGCCAGCAGCCGCAGCGCCCGAGCGGACAATGAGCAGTTCTTC. As protein: CASSRSARADNEQFF.

The V and J genes are TRBV4-2 and TRBJ2-1; TRBD2 agrees at 11 bases. Germline lookup yields CDR1 LGHNA and CDR2 YNFKEQ. J was trimmed by 7 bases and V by 1 base; bases with no gene match: 6. The CDR3 runs to 16 residues. The CDR3 protein is CASSQVASGGRNEQFF. The CDR3 bases are TGTGCCAGCAGCCAAGTAGCTAGCGGGGGGCGGAATGAGCAGTTCTTC.